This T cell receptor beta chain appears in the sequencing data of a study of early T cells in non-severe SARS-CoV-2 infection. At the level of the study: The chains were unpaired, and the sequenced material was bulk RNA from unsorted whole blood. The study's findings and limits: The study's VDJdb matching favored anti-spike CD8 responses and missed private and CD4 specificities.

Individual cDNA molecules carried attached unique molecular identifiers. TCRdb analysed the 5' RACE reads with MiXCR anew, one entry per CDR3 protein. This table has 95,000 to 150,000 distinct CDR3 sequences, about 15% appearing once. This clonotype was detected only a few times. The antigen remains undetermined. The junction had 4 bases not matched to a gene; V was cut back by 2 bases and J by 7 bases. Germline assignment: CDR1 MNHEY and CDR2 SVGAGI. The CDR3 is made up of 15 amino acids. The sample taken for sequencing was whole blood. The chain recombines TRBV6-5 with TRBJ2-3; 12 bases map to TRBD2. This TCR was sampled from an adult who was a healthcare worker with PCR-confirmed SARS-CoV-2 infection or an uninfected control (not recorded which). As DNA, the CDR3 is TGTGCCAGCAGTTACCTAGCGGGGGGGTATAATACGCAGTATTTT. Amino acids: CASSYLAGGYNTQYF.